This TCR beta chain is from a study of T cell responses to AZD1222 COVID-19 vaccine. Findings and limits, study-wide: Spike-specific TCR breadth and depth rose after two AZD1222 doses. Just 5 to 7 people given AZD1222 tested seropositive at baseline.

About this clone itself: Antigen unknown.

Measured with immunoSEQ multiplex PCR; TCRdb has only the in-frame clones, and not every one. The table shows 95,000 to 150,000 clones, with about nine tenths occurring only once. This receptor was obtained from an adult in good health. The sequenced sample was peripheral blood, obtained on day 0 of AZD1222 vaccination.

The DNA of the CDR3 is TGTGCCAGCAGCTTAAGGCCAGGGTCAGGGGCCAACGTCCTGACTTTC. It yields the protein CASSLRPGSGANVLTF. This rearrangement joins TRBV7-3 to TRBJ2-6, with TRBD1 as a possible D gene (5 bases). Trimming stripped 1 base from V and 4 bases from J, with 11 bases between. Germline assignment: CDR1 SGHTA and CDR2 FQGTGA. There are 16 residues in the CDR3.